A selection of T cell receptor beta chains follows, all from one sample in a study of quantifying T cell responses using KT2 cells. From the UMI-ligation and nested PCR reads, TCRdb called clonotypes with MiXCR, one entry per CDR3 protein. Among tens of thousands of distinct CDR3 sequences listed, under 14% were seen once. The source material was PBMCs spiked with cells of the T cell clone KT2. Every receptor here comes from a human donor. The CDR3 runs from the conserved cysteine through the conserved F or W. Each record gives: J gene, clone size, V gene, D gene, CDR3 DNA, CDR3 protein. D genes are given only for firm matches. The size field is filled for only some rows; it gives once, few, many or a size class.

TRBJ2-4 | - | TRBV4-2 | - | TGTGCCAGCAGCCAAGATCAGGGTACAGCCAAAAACATTCAGTACTTC | CASSQDQGTAKNIQYF
TRBJ2-3 | few | TRBV9 | TRBD1 | TGTGCCAGCAGCTATATAGGGACAGGGGGGAGATTCGGAGATACGCAGTATTTT | CASSYIGTGGRFGDTQYF
TRBJ1-6 | - | TRBV14 | TRBD1 | TGTGCCAGCAGCCAAGGACAGGGAAATTCACCCCTCCACTTT | CASSQGQGNSPLHF
TRBJ2-7 | - | TRBV6-6 | - | TGTGCCAGCAGTTACCCCGACATCTACGAGCAGTACTTC | CASSYPDIYEQYF
TRBJ1-2 | many | TRBV4-3 | TRBD1 | TGCGCCAGCAGCTCGACAGGGGCTGGGTATGGCTACACCTTC | CASSSTGAGYGYTF
TRBJ1-4 | many | TRBV15 | TRBD1 | TGTGCCACCAGCAGTGATAGACAGGGCAATGAAAAACTGTTTTTT | CATSSDRQGNEKLFF
TRBJ1-6 | - | TRBV12-3/TRBV12-4 | TRBD1 | TGTGCCAGCAGTCCCCGGGGGACAGGGGGAAATTCACCCCTCCACTTT | CASSPRGTGGNSPLHF
TRBJ2-2 | many | TRBV4-1 | TRBD1 | TGCGCCAGCAGCCGTAATCCGGGACAGGGGTTCACCGGGGAGCTGTTTTTT | CASSRNPGQGFTGELFF
TRBJ2-1 | - | TRBV29-1 | TRBD1 | TGCAGCGGGGCCGGGACAGGGGATTCCTACAATGAGCAGTTCTTC | CSGAGTGDSYNEQFF
TRBJ1-1 | - | TRBV5-5 | - | TGTGCCAGCAGGTCCCGTGAGGTGAACACTGAAGCTTTCTTT | CASRSREVNTEAFF
TRBJ2-3 | - | TRBV20-1 | - | TGCAGTGCTGAGAGCCGGGACATTTTGTTCCCCACAGATACGCAGTATTTT | CSAESRDILFPTDTQYF
TRBJ2-1 | - | TRBV28 | TRBD2 | TGTGCCAGCAGTTCGGGGGGGGGACTAGTGGTGGGCAATGAGCAGTTCTTC | CASSSGGGLVVGNEQFF
TRBJ2-1 | few | TRBV20-1 | - | TGCAGTGCTAGTTGGGATATTCCGGGCAATGAGCAGTTCTTC | CSASWDIPGNEQFF
TRBJ1-2 | many | TRBV4-1 | - | TGCGCCAGCAGCCAGGCGGCAGGGAGGAACTATGGCTACACCTTC | CASSQAAGRNYGYTF
TRBJ1-1 | few | TRBV14 | TRBD1 | TGTGCCAGCAGCGTAGGGACAGGGGCTGAAGCTTTCTTT | CASSVGTGAEAFF
TRBJ2-1 | few | TRBV29-1 | - | TGCAGCGTTGACGGCGGGAACTACAATGAGCAGTTCTTC | CSVDGGNYNEQFF
TRBJ2-1 | many | TRBV20-1 | - | TGCAGTGCTAGAGATCGAAGGGGTCGATACAATGAGCAGTTCTTC | CSARDRRGRYNEQFF
TRBJ2-1 | few | TRBV9 | TRBD1 | TGTGCCAGCAGCCGGACAGGGATGTCGGAGAATGAGCAGTTCTTC | CASSRTGMSENEQFF
TRBJ2-6 | many | TRBV29-1 | TRBD1 | TGCAGCGTCCGGACAGGAACCACTGGGGCCAACGTCCTGACTTTC | CSVRTGTTGANVLTF
TRBJ2-5 | - | TRBV7-6 | - | TGTGCCAGCAGGGGGAACCCCGAAGAGACCCAGTACTTC | CASRGNPEETQYF
TRBJ1-1 | few | TRBV3-1 | - | TGTGCCAGCAGCCAAGAAGCCGGATTGAACACTGAAGCTTTCTTT | CASSQEAGLNTEAFF
TRBJ2-3 | many | TRBV20-1 | TRBD2 | TGCAGTGCTAGCGGACTAGCGGGGGAACCAGGGACAGATACGCAGTATTTT | CSASGLAGEPGTDTQYF
TRBJ2-7 | many | TRBV6-2/TRBV6-3 | - | TGTGCCAGCACCGGCTACTACGAGCAGTACTTC | CASTGYYEQYF
TRBJ2-7 | medium-sized | TRBV20-1 | - | TGCAGTGCTAGGATCAGGGACTACGAGCAGTACTTC | CSARIRDYEQYF
TRBJ1-6 | few | TRBV3-1 | - | TGTGCCAGCAGCCAGGGGGGAACCTCCTATAATTCACCCCTCCACTTT | CASSQGGTSYNSPLHF
TRBJ1-4 | few | TRBV12-3/TRBV12-4 | - | TGTGCCAGCAGTTTAACCAGGATCGAAAAACTGTTTTTT | CASSLTRIEKLFF
TRBJ2-7 | many | TRBV15 | - | TGTGCCACCAGCAGAGATCGGGAAGGGCAGGGTGAGCAGTACTTC | CATSRDREGQGEQYF
TRBJ1-1 | many | TRBV12-3/TRBV12-4 | - | TGTGCCAGCAGTCCGTTTAACACTGAAGCTTTCTTT | CASSPFNTEAFF
TRBJ2-3 | many | TRBV29-1 | TRBD2 | TGCAGCGCCGGGACTAGCGGGTTAGATACGCAGTATTTT | CSAGTSGLDTQYF
TRBJ2-1 | - | TRBV7-3 | - | TGTGCCAGCAGCTTCCCACCTCTGCGGGGACCCTCCTACAATGAGCAGTTCTTC | CASSFPPLRGPSYNEQFF
TRBJ2-1 | few | TRBV10-2 | - | TGCGCCAGCAGTGAGATAGTGGATGAGCAGTTCTTC | CASSEIVDEQFF
TRBJ1-4 | many | TRBV20-1 | - | TGCAGTGCTCTCCAGGGTAGTAATGAAAAACTGTTTTTT | CSALQGSNEKLFF
TRBJ2-7 | few | TRBV12-3/TRBV12-4 | TRBD2 | TGTGCCAGCAGTTTCCTAGCGGGAGGCGGCTCCTACGAGCAGTACTTC | CASSFLAGGGSYEQYF
TRBJ2-3 | - | TRBV4-3 | - | TGCGCCAGCAGCCAACGGATCGGCCCCAACACAGATACGCAGTATTTT | CASSQRIGPNTDTQYF
TRBJ2-3 | - | TRBV11-2 | TRBD2 | TGTGCCAGCAGTCCTACTAGCGCGGCGACAGATACGCAGTATTTT | CASSPTSAATDTQYF
TRBJ1-4 | many | TRBV20-1 | - | TGCAGTGCTAGTATGGGTTTAGACGGAAAACTGTTTTTT | CSASMGLDGKLFF
TRBJ1-2 | few | TRBV12-3/TRBV12-4 | - | TGTGCCAGCAGGGACAGATTGTATGGCTACACCTTC | CASRDRLYGYTF
TRBJ2-3 | many | TRBV9 | - | TGTGCCAGCAGCGTAGACGAGGGGGGGCGAGGAGATACGCAGTATTTT | CASSVDEGGRGDTQYF
TRBJ2-7 | few | TRBV2 | - | TGTGCCAGCAGTAGACCGCAGCTGGAGCAGTACTTC | CASSRPQLEQYF
TRBJ1-1 | few | TRBV29-1 | - | TGCAGCGTTGACCAGGGAAAGGGCACTGAAGCTTTCTTT | CSVDQGKGTEAFF
TRBJ2-4 | few | TRBV28 | - | TGTGCCAGCAGCCCCACAGGGTTCGAAACCAAAAACATTCAGTACTTC | CASSPTGFETKNIQYF
TRBJ2-1 | - | TRBV7-2 | TRBD2 | TGTGCCAGCAGCTTGACTAGCGGGAGGACCGCGAATGAGCAGTTCTTC | CASSLTSGRTANEQFF
TRBJ1-1 | - | TRBV29-1 | - | TGCAGCGTCCCTGCGGGTGGCCCTTTGTCTGAAGCTTTCTTT | CSVPAGGPLSEAFF
TRBJ1-1 | - | TRBV12-3/TRBV12-4 | - | TGTGCCAGCAGTACGCCTCTAGAAGCTTTCTTT | CASSTPLEAFF
TRBJ1-1 | - | TRBV11-2 | - | TGTGCCAGCAGCTTAGTTATTCCTGAAGCTTTCTTT | CASSLVIPEAFF
TRBJ2-7 | - | TRBV20-1 | - | TGCAGTGCTAGACCCGCGGGCCCCCTCTACGAGCAGTACTTC | CSARPAGPLYEQYF
TRBJ2-1 | many | TRBV20-1 | TRBD1 | TGCAGTGCTAGAGGGGACAGGGTTGGGGAGCAGTTCTTC | CSARGDRVGEQFF